This TCR beta chain was identified in a study of cytomegalovirus exposure and HLA in healthy donors. Points from the study as a whole: The study flagged fewer than 200 TCR beta chains as cytomegalovirus-associated.

As for this clone: Antigen unknown.

The PCR used 60 Vbeta and 13 Jbeta primers. TCRdb's table, derived via immunoSEQ multiplex PCR, lists solely in-frame clones and lacks some. The sample lists roughly 200,000 clones; around 80% were seen once. Healthy bone marrow donors made up the donors. Material for sequencing was PBMCs. The source of this sequence is a young woman in good health and CMV-seropositive.

The CDR3 DNA reads TGCAGCGTTGAACGTTTTGAAGCTTTCTTT. It translates to CSVERFEAFF. V and J are TRBV29-1 and TRBJ1-1; D gene uncertain. Trimming shortened V by 2 bases and J by 7 bases, and 5 bases separated the two germline ends. This CDR3 has 10 amino acids. CDR1 is SQVTM and CDR2 is ANQGSEA in the germline V gene.